Listed here are 2 T cell receptor beta chains from one sample, sequenced in a study of Ad26.COV2.S vaccination and SARS-CoV-2 variants. The method was immunoSEQ multiplex PCR; TCRdb's version includes in-frame clones alone and lacks a portion of them. The data contain about 350,000 clones, around nine tenths of them singletons. Specified treatment: some 19 received Ad26.COV2.S at low or high dose, single or two shots; 5 received placebo; per-sample allocation not given. Vaccine and placebo recipients were sampled on day 63 after the first injection. Sample: peripheral blood, taken in a trial of Ad26.COV2.S vaccine versus placebo. The receptors here all came from a person aged 18-60 years who received the Ad26.COV2.S COVID-19 vaccine or a placebo.

The V and J genes are TRBV7-8 and TRBJ2-1, with 8 bases that match TRBD2. The germline V gene encodes CDR1 SGHVS and CDR2 FQNEAQ. J gave up 7 bases and V 4 bases, and 9 bases lay outside the gene matches. The CDR3 covers 15 residues. CDR3 protein: CASSSVGGAGNEQFF. The CDR3 DNA is TGTGCCAGCAGCTCGGTCGGGGGGGCCGGGAATGAGCAGTTCTTC.

V usage is TRBV7-9 and J usage is TRBJ2-7; no clear D. The CDR3 runs to 12 residues. CDR1 SEHNR and CDR2 FQNEAQ come from the germline V gene (reference sequence). V gave up 5 bases and J gave up 6 bases, with 11 bases separating them. The CDR3: CASSPQMLEQYF. The CDR3 DNA reads as TGTGCCAGCAGCCCGCAGATGCTCGAGCAGTACTTC.